The clone carrying this T cell receptor (beta chain) was seen a few times. Its antigen is not identified. The CDR3 loop spans 15 amino acids. Germline assignment: CDR1 SGHTA and CDR2 FQGNSA. Trimming took 1 base from V and 6 from J; bases not matched to a gene: 6. A library of TCRbeta sequences, prepared with unique molecular identifiers, was generated. MiXCR, applied by TCRdb to the PCR reads, yields one record per CDR3 protein. This table holds about 980,000 distinct CDR3 sequences, about 29% found once. The data were taken from a study of T-cell reconstitution after alpha-beta-depleted transplantation in children. Study results and caveats: T-cell numbers and diversity, one year after transplant, stemmed largely from T cells that were newly produced.

The chain combines TRBV7-2 with TRBJ2-5, with 9 bases fitting TRBD1. The sequencing here drew on PBMCs, mostly from graft donor cells, taken 360 days after TCRalphabeta/CD19-depleted stem cell transplant. The sequence was obtained from a boy in the first two years of life who had a stem cell transplant for SCID, so the T cells may come from the graft donor. This CDR3 is CASSLEATGGQTQYF. CDR3 coding DNA: TGTGCCAGCAGCTTAGAGGCGACAGGGGGACAGACCCAGTACTTC.